This T cell receptor (beta chain) was captured in a study of spatial heterogeneity in lung cancer. The overall study: Alpha-chain detections were consistently fewer than beta-chain detections among the sequences.

This clonotype has ten or more counts. TCR cDNA molecules each carried a unique molecular identifier. One entry per CDR3 protein results from TCRdb running MiXCR on the 5' RACE reads. In the table there are over 90,000 distinct CDR3 sequences, roughly 8.7% of which are singletons. CDR3 size: 15 residues. Deletions cut 2 bases from V and 5 bases from J, with 15 bases between. CDR1 MNHEY and CDR2 SVGEGT come from the germline V gene. Regarding time point: sample taken at primary tumor resection. Unsorted whole RNA from tumor, nontumor lung or frozen PBMC underwent sequencing. Patients with untreated early-stage non-small cell lung cancer, numbering 55 to 75, were the donors.

The specimen was PBMCs, collected at surgery. The receptor was isolated from a male donor with early-stage non-small cell lung cancer. The chain uses TRBV6-2 or TRBV6-3 and TRBJ1-1; D unclear. The CDR3 DNA sequence: TGTGCCAGCAGTTACCCCCCCACAGTAACAACTGAAGCTTTCTTT. Protein sequence: CASSYPPTVTTEAFF.